What follows are 5 T cell receptor beta chains derived from one specimen sequenced in a study of beta chain features in type 1 diabetes (dated by TCRdb to 2016 to 2019). Receptor amplification or capture employed the immunoSEQ multiplex PCR assay. The entire amount of isolated RNA was reverse transcribed using the High Capacity cDNA Reverse Transcription Kit, so the sequenced TCRB transcripts were expressed ones. TCRdb re-hosts the immuneACCESS table, in-frame sequences only. Its copies lack some clones; in the studies checked, an unresolved V gene accounts for under half of them, and the cause for the rest is not known. The sample table holds more than 100,000 clones, of which under 30% were seen once. The leading ten clones occupy less than 0.65% of the sample. On the study overall, not on this receptor specifically: A moderate but significant shortening of TCRB CDR3 length was observed in type 1 diabetes patients in all four CD4+ subsets.

These TCRs are of unknown antigen specificity. Sequencing was done on a sample of central memory CD4+ T cells from blood. The origin of the receptors is a woman aged 18 to 35 with type 1 diabetes.

V is TRBV2 and J is TRBJ2-4; 8 positions match TRBD2. The CDR3 sequence is 15 residues long. The V gene's germline CDR1 is SNHLY and CDR2 FYNNEI. Trimming took 6 bases from V and 6 from J; bases not matched to a gene: 10. CDR3 nucleotide sequence: TGTGCCAGCAGCCTCAGCGGGAGCGGCAGAAACATTCAGTACTTC. It is translated as CASSLSGSGRNIQYF. The whole variable domain, remainder taken from reference TRBV2 and TRBJ2-4, is EPEVTQTPSHQVTQMGQEVILRCVPISNHLYFYWYRQILGQKVEFLVSFYNNEISEKSEIFDDQFSVERPDGSNFTLKIRSTKLEDSAMYFCASSLSGSGRNIQYFGAGTRLSVL.

V gene TRBV15 combines with J gene TRBJ2-5, with D unclear. Germline V CDR1 and CDR2: LNHNV, YYDKDF (reference sequence). Trimming removed 0 bases at V and 5 bases at J, with 13 bases between. This CDR3 has 15 amino acids. CDR3 nucleotides: TGTGCCACCAGCAGAGATCCCACGCCGCGGGAGACCCAGTACTTC. It yields the protein CATSRDPTPRETQYF.

The gene calls are TRBV5-4 and TRBJ1-4; TRBD1 matches 11 bases. CDR3 size: 15 residues. CDR1 is SGHNT, CDR2 YYREEE, per germline (reference sequence). Trimming took 4 bases from V and 7 from J; bases not matched to a gene: 6. The DNA of the CDR3 is TGTGCCAGCAGCCCCCAAGGGACAGGGGGTGAAAAACTGTTTTTT. This gives the protein CASSPQGTGGEKLFF.

V usage is TRBV5-1 and J usage is TRBJ2-3; weak D call: TRBD2 (6 bases). V shed 4 bases and J shed 1 base, with 10 bases lying between them. The length of the CDR3 is 14 residues. Germline CDR1 and CDR2: SGHRS and YFSETQ. The CDR3 DNA follows: TGCGCCAGCAGCGGGGGGACCCGCACAGATACGCAGTATTTT. Its translation is CASSGGTRTDTQYF.

The V and J genes are TRBV29-1 and TRBJ1-2; 8 bases align to TRBD1. Germline V gene sequence: CDR1 SQVTM, CDR2 ANQGSEA. The V gene end was trimmed by 5 bases and the J gene end by 6 bases; junction bases not matched to a gene: 14. The CDR3 spans 15 residues. This CDR3 reads CSVPIPPRTGHGYTF. CDR3 bases: TGCAGCGTTCCTATCCCCCCCAGGACAGGGCATGGCTACACCTTC. The complete variable domain, with remaining parts taken from reference TRBV29-1 and TRBJ1-2, reads SAVISQKPSRDICQRGTSLTIQCQVDSQVTMMFWYRQQPGQSLTLIATANQGSEATYESGFVIDKFPISRPNLTFSTLTVSNMSPEDSSIYLCSVPIPPRTGHGYTFGSGTRLTVV.